A selection of T cell receptor beta chains follows, all from one sample in a study of cytomegalovirus exposure and HLA in healthy donors. Profiled with immunoSEQ multiplex PCR; TCRdb holds only in-frame clones, not every one. The table shows around 130,000 clones, with approximately 80% occurring only once. Sequencing input: PBMCs. The source is a woman between 18 and 29 years old in good health and CMV-seronegative. Both conserved end residues are part of each CDR3. A D gene is named only where the DNA matches it firmly.

TRBJ1-2	TRBV7-9	-	CASSLNSKPNYGYTF
TRBJ2-7	TRBV18	TRBD2	CASSPKAGGLYEQHF
TRBJ2-1	TRBV2	TRBD2	CASSGTSGRSEQFF
TRBJ2-5	TRBV5-1	-	CASSRERYRETQYF
TRBJ1-6	TRBV5-1	TRBD1	CASSFWDRDNSPLHF
TRBJ2-3	TRBV6-4	TRBD1	CASSEGQGTDTQYF
TRBJ2-2	TRBV7-7	TRBD1	CASSFDRGQGTGELFF
TRBJ2-7	TRBV5-1	TRBD1	CASRGTGESYEQYF
TRBJ2-2	TRBV18	-	CASSLSSATGELFF
TRBJ1-5	TRBV6-6	-	CASRRGSNQPQHF
TRBJ1-2	TRBV30	-	CAWSQNGYTF
TRBJ2-3	TRBV7-6	-	CASSSTDTQYF
TRBJ1-1	TRBV7-9	-	CASSPAGRGAFF
TRBJ2-5	TRBV4-1	-	CASSQVTVKETQYF
TRBJ2-7	TRBV27	-	CASSLKDYRYEQYF
TRBJ2-3	TRBV6-1	TRBD1	CASSARQGMATDTQYF
TRBJ2-1	TRBV7-9	TRBD2	CASSPLLAGVGNEQFF
TRBJ2-1	TRBV2	-	CASSATHYNEQFF
TRBJ1-4	TRBV6-5	-	CASSEEIYRKLFF
TRBJ1-5	TRBV2	-	CASRTEINQPQHF
TRBJ2-5	TRBV13	-	CASSLGQETQYF
TRBJ2-7	TRBV7-2	-	CASSSSRGGAYEQYF
TRBJ1-1	TRBV29-1	TRBD1	CSVEDRGPDTEAFF
TRBJ1-1	TRBV2	TRBD1	CASSGQGATEAFF
TRBJ1-2	TRBV6-5	TRBD1	CASSGTGRALSGYTF
-	TRBV6-5	-	CASSYTGFEQYF
TRBJ1-5	TRBV30	TRBD1	CAWSPPGGQPQHF
TRBJ2-5	TRBV11-2	-	CASSSQPVQGQETQYF
TRBJ1-4	TRBV19	-	CASSIQATNEKLFF
TRBJ1-5	TRBV10-3	-	CAISEGQGSTSANQPQHF
TRBJ1-1	TRBV5-1	TRBD1	CASSQFSRQGATEAFF
TRBJ1-5	TRBV2	TRBD1	CASRDSNRGRGGNQPQHF
TRBJ2-2	TRBV11-3	-	CATSGTNTGELFF
TRBJ1-1	TRBV25-1	TRBD1	CASSGQGAGTEAFF
TRBJ2-5	TRBV7-9	TRBD2	CASSLMPSGQETQYF
TRBJ2-3	TRBV4-3	TRBD2	CASSQGGLAGGSDTQYF
TRBJ2-2	TRBV14	TRBD1	CASSPGQGFAGGLFF
TRBJ1-2	TRBV19	-	CAVGFGTNYGYTF
TRBJ2-2	TRBV5-6	-	CASSSSGELFF
TRBJ2-7	TRBV19	TRBD1	CASSNRDRESEQYF
TRBJ1-1	TRBV7-2	TRBD1	CASSGRQGNTEAFF
TRBJ1-6	TRBV5-1	TRBD1	CASSLTDRGYNSPLHF
TRBJ2-2	TRBV6-1	-	CASTLLVAGELFF
TRBJ1-1	TRBV10-3	-	CAISVGGLLDTEAFF
TRBJ1-2	TRBV19	TRBD1	CASNRQGRTGYTF